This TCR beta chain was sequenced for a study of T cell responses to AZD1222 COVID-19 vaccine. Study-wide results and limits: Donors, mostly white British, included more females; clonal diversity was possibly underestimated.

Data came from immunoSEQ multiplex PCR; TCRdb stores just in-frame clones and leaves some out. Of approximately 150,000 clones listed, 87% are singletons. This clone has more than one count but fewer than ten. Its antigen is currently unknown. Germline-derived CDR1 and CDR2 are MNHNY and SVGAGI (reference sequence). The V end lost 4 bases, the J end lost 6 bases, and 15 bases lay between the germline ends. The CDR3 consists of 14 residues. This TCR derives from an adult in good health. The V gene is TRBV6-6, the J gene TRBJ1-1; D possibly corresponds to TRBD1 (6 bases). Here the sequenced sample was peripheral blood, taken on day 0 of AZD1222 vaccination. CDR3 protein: CASSLDGGIAEAFF. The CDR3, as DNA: TGTGCCAGCAGTTTAGACGGGGGCATTGCTGAAGCTTTCTTT.